Detailed here is one TCR beta chain. Sequencing used immunoSEQ multiplex PCR; TCRdb keeps in-frame clones, though not all of them. The sample has 210,000 or so clones; roughly 86% are singletons. This CDR3 has 16 amino acids. Germline loops: CDR1 LNHDA, CDR2 SQIVND (reference sequence). Losses at the gene ends were 3 bases for V and 2 bases for J; bases not matched to a gene: 4. The data stem from a study of blood T cell repertoires in COVID-19. Study in general: Collection of acute and convalescent COVID-19 samples took place in the United States, Italy and Spain.

The sequencing input was peripheral blood. This sequence originates from a woman between 65 and 79 years old with active or convalescent COVID-19. V is TRBV19 and J is TRBJ2-1, with 10 bases that match TRBD2. CDR3 in amino acids: CASSMIAGGPYNEQFF. The CDR3 DNA reads TGTGCCAGTAGTATGATAGCGGGAGGCCCCTACAATGAGCAGTTCTTC.